This T cell receptor (beta chain) was found in a study of cytomegalovirus exposure and HLA in healthy donors. Points from the study as a whole: A later analysis linked a missense variant in DCLRE1C to the trimming of TCR beta V and J genes.

Deletions cut 5 bases from V and 2 bases from J, with 19 bases between. Per germline, CDR1 MNHEY and CDR2 SMNVEV (reference sequence). The CDR3 is made up of 16 amino acids. A multiplex PCR was run with 60 Vbeta primers and 13 Jbeta primers. Profiled with immunoSEQ multiplex PCR; TCRdb holds only in-frame clones, not every one. The repertoire consists of around 130,000 clones, with approximately 68% occurring once and the leading ten covering 1.6%. This clone was detected only once. As yet, its antigen is unknown. This receptor was taken from a young man in good health and CMV-seropositive. The sample comprised PBMCs. The chain recombines TRBV27 with TRBJ2-7, with a tentative D call TRBD2 (6 bases). The CDR3 sequence is CASSPAGWIITYEQYF. In DNA form, the CDR3 reads TGTGCCAGCAGTCCCGCGGGGTGGATAATTACCTACGAGCAGTACTTC.